What follows describes a single TCR beta chain. Libraries were prepared by immunoSEQ multiplex PCR; TCRdb keeps only in-frame clonotypes and omits some of them. The sample holds 90,000 to 120,000 clones, 93% seen once. The data belong to a study of siplizumab effects on memory and regulatory T cells. CDR1 and CDR2 (germline): SEHNR, FQNEAQ (reference sequence). The germline V and J ends were trimmed by 5 bases and 2 bases, with 27 bases remaining between them. The CDR3 has 19 amino acids. The source material was Tregs sorted from blood. This clonotype was sampled from a human donor in good health. The gene calls are TRBV7-9 and TRBJ2-5, with a tentative D call TRBD2 (6 bases). CDR3 region: CASSHFGPGGLREQETQYF. The CDR3 nucleotides are TGTGCCAGCAGCCATTTTGGGCCCGGAGGGTTGAGGGAACAAGAGACCCAGTACTTC. Full variable domain (remainder filled in from reference TRBV7-9 and TRBJ2-5): DTGVSQNPRHKITKRGQNVTFRCDPISEHNRLYWYRQTLGQGPEFLTYFQNEAQLEKSRLLSDRFSAERPKGSFSTLEIQRTEQGDSAMYLCASSHFGPGGLREQETQYFGPGTRLLVL.